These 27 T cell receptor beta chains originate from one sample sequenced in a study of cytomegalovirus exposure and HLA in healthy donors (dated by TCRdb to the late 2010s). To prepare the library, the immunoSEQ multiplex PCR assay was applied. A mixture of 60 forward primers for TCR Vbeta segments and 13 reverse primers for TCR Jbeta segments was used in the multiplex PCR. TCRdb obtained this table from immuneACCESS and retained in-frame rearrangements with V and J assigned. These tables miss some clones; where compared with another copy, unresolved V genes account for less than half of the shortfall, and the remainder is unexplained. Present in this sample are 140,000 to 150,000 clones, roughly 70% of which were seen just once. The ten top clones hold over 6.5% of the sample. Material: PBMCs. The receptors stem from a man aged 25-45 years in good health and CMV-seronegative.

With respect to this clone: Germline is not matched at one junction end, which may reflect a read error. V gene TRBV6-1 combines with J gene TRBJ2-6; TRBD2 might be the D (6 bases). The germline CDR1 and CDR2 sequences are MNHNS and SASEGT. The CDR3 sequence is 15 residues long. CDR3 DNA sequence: TGTGCCAGCAGTAACGGAGGGACCGGGGCCAACGGCCTGACTTTC. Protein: CASSNGGTGANGLTF.

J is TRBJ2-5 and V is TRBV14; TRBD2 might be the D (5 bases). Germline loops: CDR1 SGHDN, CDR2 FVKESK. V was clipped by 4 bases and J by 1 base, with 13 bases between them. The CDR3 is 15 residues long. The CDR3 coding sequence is TGTGCCAGCAGCCCGGGGATTTTGGCCCAAGAGACCCAGTACTTC. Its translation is CASSPGILAQETQYF.

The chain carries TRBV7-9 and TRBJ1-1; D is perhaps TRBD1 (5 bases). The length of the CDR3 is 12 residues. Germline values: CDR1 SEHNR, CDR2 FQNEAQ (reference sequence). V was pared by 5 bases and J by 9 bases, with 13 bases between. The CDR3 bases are TGTGCCAGCAGCCCAGGGTCCAGCAAAGCTTTCTTT. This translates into CASSPGSSKAFF.

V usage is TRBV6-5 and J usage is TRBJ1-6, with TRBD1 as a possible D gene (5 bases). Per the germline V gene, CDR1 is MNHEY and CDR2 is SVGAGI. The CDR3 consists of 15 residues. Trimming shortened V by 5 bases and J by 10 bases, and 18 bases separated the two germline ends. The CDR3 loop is CASSPTSGWASPLHF. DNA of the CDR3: TGTGCCAGCAGTCCCACCTCAGGGTGGGCGTCACCCCTCCACTTT.

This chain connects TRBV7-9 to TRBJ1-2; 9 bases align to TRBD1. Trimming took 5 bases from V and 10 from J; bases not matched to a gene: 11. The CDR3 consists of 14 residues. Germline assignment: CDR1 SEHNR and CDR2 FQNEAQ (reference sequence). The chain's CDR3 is CASSRTGAASHYTF. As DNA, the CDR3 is TGTGCCAGCAGCCGGACAGGGGCAGCTTCACACTACACCTTC.

This chain's CDR3 is CASTLSLLAEAFF. The CDR3 DNA is TGTGCCAGCACCCTAAGCCTGCTTGCTGAAGCTTTCTTT. The V gene is TRBV28, the J gene TRBJ1-1; D remains unclear. Germline V gene sequence: CDR1 MDHEN, CDR2 SYDVKM. The CDR3 has 13 amino acids. The V end lost 7 bases, the J end lost 6 bases, and 15 bases lay between the germline ends.

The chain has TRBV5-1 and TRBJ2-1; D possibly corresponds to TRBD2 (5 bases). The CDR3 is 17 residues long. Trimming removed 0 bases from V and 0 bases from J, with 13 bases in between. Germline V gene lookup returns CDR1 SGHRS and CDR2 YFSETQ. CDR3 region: CASSLGGASSSYNEQFF. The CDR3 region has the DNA TGCGCCAGCAGCTTGGGGGGAGCATCGAGCTCCTACAATGAGCAGTTCTTC.

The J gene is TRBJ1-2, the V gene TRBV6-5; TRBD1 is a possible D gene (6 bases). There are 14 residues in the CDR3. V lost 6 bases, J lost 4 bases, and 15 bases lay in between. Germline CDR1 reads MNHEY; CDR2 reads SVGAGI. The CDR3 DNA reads TGTGCCAGCAGATCGCCTACAGGGTCCTATGGCTACACCTTC. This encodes CASRSPTGSYGYTF.

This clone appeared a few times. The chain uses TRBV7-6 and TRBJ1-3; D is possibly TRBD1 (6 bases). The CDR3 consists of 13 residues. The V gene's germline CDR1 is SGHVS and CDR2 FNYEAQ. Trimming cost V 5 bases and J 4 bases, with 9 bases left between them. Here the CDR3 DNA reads TGTGCCAGCAGCCTCGGACAGGGAAACACCATATATTTT. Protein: CASSLGQGNTIYF.

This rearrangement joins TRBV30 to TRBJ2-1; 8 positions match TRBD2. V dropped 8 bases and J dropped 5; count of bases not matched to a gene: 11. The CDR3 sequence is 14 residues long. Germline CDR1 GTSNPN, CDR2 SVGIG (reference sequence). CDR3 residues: CAARLAGPNNEQFF. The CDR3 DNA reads TGTGCCGCACGTCTAGCGGGCCCGAACAATGAGCAGTTCTTC.

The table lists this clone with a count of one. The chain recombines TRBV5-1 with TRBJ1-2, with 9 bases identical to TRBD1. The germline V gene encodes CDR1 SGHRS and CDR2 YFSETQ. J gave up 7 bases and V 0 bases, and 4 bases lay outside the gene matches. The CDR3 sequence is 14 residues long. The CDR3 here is CASSLEQGAGGYTF. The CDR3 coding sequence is TGCGCCAGCAGCTTGGAACAGGGGGCGGGTGGCTACACCTTC. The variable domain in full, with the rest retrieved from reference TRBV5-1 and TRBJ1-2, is KAGVTQTPRYLIKTRGQQVTLSCSPISGHRSVSWYQQTPGQGLQFLFEYFSETQRNKGNFPGRFSGRQFSNSRSEMNVSTLELGDSALYLCASSLEQGAGGYTFGSGTRLTVV.

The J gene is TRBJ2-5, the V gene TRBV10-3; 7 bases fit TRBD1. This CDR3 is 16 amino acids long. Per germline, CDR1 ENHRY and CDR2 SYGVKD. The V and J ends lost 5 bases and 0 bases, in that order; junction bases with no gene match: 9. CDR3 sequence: CAISSRDSEYQETQYF. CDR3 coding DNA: TGTGCCATCAGTTCCCGGGACAGCGAGTACCAAGAGACCCAGTACTTC.

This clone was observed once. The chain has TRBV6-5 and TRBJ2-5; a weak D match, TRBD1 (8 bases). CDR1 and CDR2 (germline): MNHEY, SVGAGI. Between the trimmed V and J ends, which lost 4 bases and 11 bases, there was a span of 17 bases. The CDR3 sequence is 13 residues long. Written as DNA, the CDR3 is TGTGCCAGCAGTTCTGGACAGGGAGGGGAGCAGTACTTC. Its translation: CASSSGQGGEQYF.

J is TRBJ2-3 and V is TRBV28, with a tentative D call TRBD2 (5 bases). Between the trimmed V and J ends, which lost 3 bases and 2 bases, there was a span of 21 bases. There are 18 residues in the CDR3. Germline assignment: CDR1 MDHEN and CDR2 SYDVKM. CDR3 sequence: CASSLDSDSPVSTDTQYF. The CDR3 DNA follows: TGTGCCAGCAGTTTGGACTCCGACTCCCCTGTTTCCACAGATACGCAGTATTTT.

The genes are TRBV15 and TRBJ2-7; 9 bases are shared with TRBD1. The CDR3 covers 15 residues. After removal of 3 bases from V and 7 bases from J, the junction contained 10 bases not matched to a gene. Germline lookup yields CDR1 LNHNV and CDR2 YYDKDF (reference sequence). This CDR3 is CATSRGRTGEGEQYF. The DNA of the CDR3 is TGTGCCACCAGCAGGGGGCGGACAGGGGAAGGGGAGCAGTACTTC. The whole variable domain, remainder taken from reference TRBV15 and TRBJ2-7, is DAMVIQNPRYQVTQFGKPVTLSCSQTLNHNVMYWYQQKSSQAPKLLFHYYDKDFNNEADTPDNFQSRRPNTSFCFLDIRSPGLGDTAMYLCATSRGRTGEGEQYFGPGTRLTVT.

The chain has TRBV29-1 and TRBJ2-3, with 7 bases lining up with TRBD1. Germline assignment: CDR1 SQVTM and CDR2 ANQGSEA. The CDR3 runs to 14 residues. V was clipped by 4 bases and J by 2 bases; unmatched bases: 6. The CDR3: CSVVGTDFTDTQYF. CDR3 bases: TGCAGCGTTGTCGGGACAGACTTCACAGATACGCAGTATTTT.

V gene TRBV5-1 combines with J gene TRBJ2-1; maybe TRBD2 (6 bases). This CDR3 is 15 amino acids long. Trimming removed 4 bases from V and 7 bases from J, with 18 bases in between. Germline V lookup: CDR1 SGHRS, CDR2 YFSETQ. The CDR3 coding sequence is TGCGCCAGCAGCAAGGTTTCCTCTGGAGGGAATGAGCAGTTCTTC. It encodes CASSKVSSGGNEQFF.

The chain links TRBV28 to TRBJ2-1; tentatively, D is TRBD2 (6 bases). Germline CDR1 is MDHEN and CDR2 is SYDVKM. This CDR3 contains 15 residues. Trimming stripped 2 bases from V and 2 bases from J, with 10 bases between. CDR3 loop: CASSLGGSTYNEQFF. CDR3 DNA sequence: TGTGCCAGCAGTTTAGGGGGGAGCACCTACAATGAGCAGTTCTTC.

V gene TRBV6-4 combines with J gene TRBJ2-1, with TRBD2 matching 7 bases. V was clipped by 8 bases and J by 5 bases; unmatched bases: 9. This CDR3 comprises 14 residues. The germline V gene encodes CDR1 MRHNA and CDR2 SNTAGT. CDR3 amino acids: CASSTAGTNNEQFF. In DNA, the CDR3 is TGTGCCAGCTCCACTGCCGGGACTAACAATGAGCAGTTCTTC.

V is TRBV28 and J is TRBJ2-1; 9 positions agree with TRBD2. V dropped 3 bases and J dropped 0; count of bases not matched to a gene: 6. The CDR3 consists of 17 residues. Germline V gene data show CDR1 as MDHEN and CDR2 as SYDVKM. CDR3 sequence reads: CASSLGLAGLSYNEQFF. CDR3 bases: TGTGCCAGCAGTTTGGGGCTAGCGGGACTCTCCTACAATGAGCAGTTCTTC. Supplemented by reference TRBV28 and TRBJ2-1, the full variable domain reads DVKVTQSSRYLVKRTGEKVFLECVQDMDHENMFWYRQDPGLGLRLIYFSYDVKMKEKGDIPEGYSVSREKKERFSLILESASTNQTSMYLCASSLGLAGLSYNEQFFGPGTRLTVL.

The chain's CDR3 is CASSLAGQGTDTQYF. The CDR3 DNA sequence: TGTGCCAGCAGCTTAGCGGGACAGGGCACAGATACGCAGTATTTT. The V call is TRBV11-2, the J call TRBJ2-3, with TRBD1 identical over 8 bases. V trimming: 1 base; J trimming: 1 base; junction bases outside the gene matches: 1. The CDR3 is made up of 15 amino acids. Germline lookup yields CDR1 SGHAT and CDR2 FQNNGV.

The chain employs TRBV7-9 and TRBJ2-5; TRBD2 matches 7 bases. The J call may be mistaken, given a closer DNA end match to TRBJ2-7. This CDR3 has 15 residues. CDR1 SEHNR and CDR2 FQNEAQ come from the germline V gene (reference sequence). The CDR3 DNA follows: TGTGCCAGCAGCTTAGTCGGGGGGAACTTGTACGAGCAGTACTTC. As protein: CASSLVGGNLYEQYF.

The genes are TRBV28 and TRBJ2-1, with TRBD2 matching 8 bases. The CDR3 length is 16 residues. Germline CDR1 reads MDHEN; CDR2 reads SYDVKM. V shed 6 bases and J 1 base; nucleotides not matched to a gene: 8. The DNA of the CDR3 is TGTGCCAGCAGCTCTCCTATAGCGGGGTCCTACAATGAGCAGTTCTTC. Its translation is CASSSPIAGSYNEQFF.

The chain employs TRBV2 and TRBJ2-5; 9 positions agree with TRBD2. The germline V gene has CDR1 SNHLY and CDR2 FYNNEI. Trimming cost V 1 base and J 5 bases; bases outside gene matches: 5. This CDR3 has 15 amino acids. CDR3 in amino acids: CASSEGGGAGETQYF. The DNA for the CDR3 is TGTGCCAGCAGTGAAGGCGGGGGGGCGGGGGAGACCCAGTACTTC. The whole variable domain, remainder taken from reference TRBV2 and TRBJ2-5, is EPEVTQTPSHQVTQMGQEVILRCVPISNHLYFYWYRQILGQKVEFLVSFYNNEISEKSEIFDDQFSVERPDGSNFTLKIRSTKLEDSAMYFCASSEGGGAGETQYFGPGTRLLVL.

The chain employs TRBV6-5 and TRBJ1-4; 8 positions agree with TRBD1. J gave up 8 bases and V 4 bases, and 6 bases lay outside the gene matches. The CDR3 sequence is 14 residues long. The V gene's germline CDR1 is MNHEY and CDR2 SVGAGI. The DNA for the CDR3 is TGTGCCAGCAGTTCAACGGGACAGGAGGAAAAACTGTTTTTT. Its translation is CASSSTGQEEKLFF.

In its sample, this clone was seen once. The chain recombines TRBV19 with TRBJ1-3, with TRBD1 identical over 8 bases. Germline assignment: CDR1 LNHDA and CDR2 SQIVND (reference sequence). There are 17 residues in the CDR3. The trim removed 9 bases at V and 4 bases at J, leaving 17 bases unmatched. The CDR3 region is CASRLRTGTTGGNTIYF. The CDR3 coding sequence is TGTGCCAGCCGACTTCGGACAGGGACGACTGGAGGAAACACCATATATTTT.

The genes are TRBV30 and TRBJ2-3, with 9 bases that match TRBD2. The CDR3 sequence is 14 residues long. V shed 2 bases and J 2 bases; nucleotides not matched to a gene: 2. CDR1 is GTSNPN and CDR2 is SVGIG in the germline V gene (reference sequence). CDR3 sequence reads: CAWSIAGATDTQYF. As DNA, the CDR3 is TGTGCCTGGAGTATAGCGGGAGCCACAGATACGCAGTATTTT.